The rows below give T cell receptor beta chains drawn from one sample of a study of beta chain features in type 1 diabetes. Sequenced by immunoSEQ multiplex PCR; TCRdb stores in-frame clones only, minus some. Seen here are under 450,000 clones, approximately 13% observed once, and the top ten hold under 0.04%. Sequenced input: naive CD4+ T cells from blood. The origin of the receptors is a man between 25 and 39 years old in good health. Both conserved end residues are part of each CDR3. D genes are given only for firm matches. Rows may omit the clone size; those that give it use once, few, many or a size class.

V gene	clone size	J gene	D gene	CDR3 DNA	CDR3 protein
TRBV30	NA	TRBJ1-5	NA	TGTGCCTGGAGTGCCACAGGGAGCAATCAGCCCCAGCATTTT	CAWSATGSNQPQHF
TRBV5-1	NA	TRBJ1-6	TRBD1	TGCGCCAGCAGCTTGGGGGGACAGAATTCACCCCTCCACTTT	CASSLGGQNSPLHF
TRBV7-2	few	TRBJ2-1	TRBD2	TGTGCCAGCAGCTTAGAACTAGCGGGAGGAAATGAGCAGTTCTTC	CASSLELAGGNEQFF
TRBV10-3	few	TRBJ2-1	NA	TGTGCCATCAGTGAAGGGACTTCCACCTACAATGAGCAGTTCTTC	CAISEGTSTYNEQFF
TRBV19	few	TRBJ1-5	NA	TGTGCCAGTAGCAAACAGGCAGTGGGCAATCAGCCCCAGCATTTT	CASSKQAVGNQPQHF
TRBV14	NA	TRBJ1-2	NA	TGTGCCAGCAGCCCCAAGATTCTGGGGAATAAGTATGGCTACACCTTC	CASSPKILGNKYGYTF
TRBV4-3	NA	TRBJ2-3	TRBD2	TGCGCCAGCAGCCAAACTACCCGACTAGCAGGTGCAGATACGCAGTATTTT	CASSQTTRLAGADTQYF
TRBV7-9	NA	TRBJ2-7	NA	TGTGCCAGCAGCTTAGACGCCGGGGTTGGTGAGCAGTACTTC	CASSLDAGVGEQYF
TRBV4-2	few	TRBJ1-2	NA	TGTGCCAGCAGCCAAGATCCAGGGGCCGGTCAGATCTATGGCTACACCTTC	CASSQDPGAGQIYGYTF
TRBV28	NA	TRBJ2-2	NA	TGTGCCAGCAGTTTATCGTACACCGGGGAGCTGTTTTTT	CASSLSYTGELFF
TRBV20-1	NA	TRBJ2-5	NA	TGCAGTGCCCTAGTTCACGAGACCCAGTACTTC	CSALVHETQYF
TRBV18	NA	TRBJ1-2	NA	TGTGCCAGCTCACCATTGGACGGAACCTATGGCTACACCTTC	CASSPLDGTYGYTF
TRBV23-1	few	TRBJ2-3	TRBD1	TGCGCCAGCAGTCCCCCCCACACAGGGGTAGATACAGATACGCAGTATTTT	CASSPPHTGVDTDTQYF
TRBV14	few	TRBJ2-3	NA	TGTGCCAGCAGCCAAGATCTAAGGAGAGCAGCCGCTAGCACAGATACGCAGTATTTT	CASSQDLRRAAASTDTQYF
TRBV28	NA	TRBJ1-1	NA	TGTGCCAGCAGTTTGACATCCCTGAACACTGAAGCTTTCTTT	CASSLTSLNTEAFF
TRBV29-1	few	TRBJ1-4	TRBD1	TGCAGCGTTGGGACAGGGGGAACGGGGAAACTGTTTTTT	CSVGTGGTGKLFF
TRBV20-1	few	TRBJ2-3	NA	TGCAGTGCAAATACAGGAGATACGCAGTATTTT	CSANTGDTQYF
TRBV7-2	NA	TRBJ2-7	NA	TGTGCCAGCAGCTTAAAAGGGCCGGGGTCCACCGAGCAGTACTTC	CASSLKGPGSTEQYF
TRBV19	NA	TRBJ2-3	TRBD2	TGTGCCAGTAGCGGGAGGGTCACAGATACGCAGTATTTT	CASSGRVTDTQYF
TRBV7-2	NA	TRBJ2-3	NA	TGTGCCAGCAGCTTAGGCCTGCCGGGAGATACGCAGTATTTT	CASSLGLPGDTQYF
TRBV5-6	few	TRBJ2-5	NA	TGTGCCAGCAGCTTACGGGACTCCAAAGAGACCCAGTACTTC	CASSLRDSKETQYF
TRBV7-9	few	TRBJ1-1	NA	TGTGCCAGCAGCTTAGGTACTGAAGCTTTCTTT	CASSLGTEAFF
TRBV20-1	few	TRBJ1-3	NA	TGCAGTGCTAGTGGCGGAAACACCATATATTTT	CSASGGNTIYF
TRBV7-7	few	TRBJ2-1	NA	TGTGCCAGCAGCCCTAGGCCGGGTAGGGGTGGTCATGAGCAGTTCTTC	CASSPRPGRGGHEQFF
TRBV5-6	few	TRBJ2-1	TRBD2	TGTGCCAGCAGCTTTAGCGGGAGGGCCTACAATGAGCAGTTCTTC	CASSFSGRAYNEQFF
TRBV7-6	NA	TRBJ2-7	NA	TGTGCCAGCAGCTTAGTTAGGGCGAGCTACGAGCAGTACTTC	CASSLVRASYEQYF
TRBV11-3	NA	TRBJ2-4	NA	TGTGCCAGCAGCTTCGGCCCCTCGGACATTCAGTACTTC	CASSFGPSDIQYF
TRBV29-1	NA	TRBJ1-1	NA	TGCAGCGTTGTCCAGAAGGCAGGGTCGACTGAAGCTTTCTTT	CSVVQKAGSTEAFF
TRBV29-1	few	TRBJ2-7	TRBD1	TGCAGCGTTGGAACAGGGGATAGCGAGCAGTACTTC	CSVGTGDSEQYF
TRBV30	NA	TRBJ2-5	NA	TGTGCCTGGAGTGGGGGTACCCAAGAGACCCAGTACTTC	CAWSGGTQETQYF
TRBV9	few	TRBJ2-1	TRBD1	TGTGCCAGCAGCGATACAGGGGGCTCGTGGAATGAGCAGTTCTTC	CASSDTGGSWNEQFF
TRBV18	NA	TRBJ1-2	NA	TGTGCCAGCTCACCCCAGACGGGGACCTATGGCTACACCTTC	CASSPQTGTYGYTF
TRBV30	few	TRBJ2-3	NA	TGTGCCTGGAGTGTACCGGGACCGAGCACAGATACGCAGTATTTT	CAWSVPGPSTDTQYF
TRBV5-6	few	TRBJ2-5	NA	TGTGCCAGCAGCTTGGCTAGCTTGGAGACCCAGTACTTC	CASSLASLETQYF
TRBV18	NA	TRBJ2-3	NA	TGTGCCAGCTCACCTATCCGGGACTTCTTACCTAGCACAGATACGCAGTATTTT	CASSPIRDFLPSTDTQYF
TRBV18	NA	TRBJ2-5	NA	TGTGCCAGCTCACCAAGTCGTGCTGGGGGGACAGAGACCCAGTACTTC	CASSPSRAGGTETQYF
TRBV29-1	few	TRBJ2-1	TRBD2	TGCAGCGTTGGACAATTAGCGGGACCCTACAATGAGCAGTTCTTC	CSVGQLAGPYNEQFF
TRBV5-1	few	TRBJ1-1	NA	TGCGCCAGCAGCTTGCAGGGGACTCCGAACACTGAAGCTTTCTTT	CASSLQGTPNTEAFF
TRBV2	NA	TRBJ2-3	NA	TGTGCCAGCAGCAGAACTAGCACAGATACGCAGTATTTT	CASSRTSTDTQYF
TRBV7-2	NA	TRBJ2-3	TRBD2	TGTGCCAGCAGTAGCGGGGGGGTTCCCACAGATACGCAGTATTTT	CASSSGGVPTDTQYF
TRBV20-1	few	TRBJ2-1	TRBD1	TGCAGTGCTGTCAGGGGGAATGAGCAGTTCTTC	CSAVRGNEQFF
TRBV5-1	NA	TRBJ2-2	TRBD1	TGCGCCAGCAGCCTCGACAGGGTCACCGGGGAGCTGTTTTTT	CASSLDRVTGELFF
TRBV14	few	TRBJ1-6	NA	TGTGCCAGCAGCTCGGAACAGGGTACGCTTTCACCCCTCCACTTT	CASSSEQGTLSPLHF
TRBV5-4	few	TRBJ2-1	NA	TGTGCCAGCAGTAATAGCGATCGTTTCGGCAATGAGCAGTTCTTC	CASSNSDRFGNEQFF
TRBV20-1	few	TRBJ2-1	NA	TGCAGTGCTAGAGATGGGATCAGTGAGTTCTTC	CSARDGISEFF